These 8 T cell receptor beta chains originate from one sample sequenced in a study of spatial heterogeneity in lung cancer. TCRdb fed the 5' RACE reads into MiXCR, producing one record per CDR3 protein. The sample consists of thousands of distinct CDR3 sequences, 4% to 5.5% of them appearing once. Sample time point: sample taken at primary tumor resection. This material consisted of PBMCs, taken at surgery. These receptor sequences come from a male donor with early-stage non-small cell lung cancer.

This clonotype came up many times. The chain couples TRBV20-1 to TRBJ2-2; the D is unclear. Germline assignment: CDR1 DFQATT and CDR2 SNEGSKA (reference sequence). The ends were cut back, 6 bases at V and 6 bases at J, with 11 bases in the middle. This CDR3 has 12 amino acids. The DNA for the CDR3 is TGCAGTGCCCAAACTGGGGCCGGGGAGCTGTTTTTT. As protein: CSAQTGAGELFF.

This clonotype was found many times. V and J are TRBV7-2 and TRBJ1-5; a weak D match, TRBD1 (5 bases). CDR3 length: 13 residues. The germline V gene encodes CDR1 SGHTA and CDR2 FQGNSA. Trimming removed 2 bases from V and 5 bases from J, with 7 bases in between. The CDR3 sequence is CASSLQGDQPQHF. In DNA, the CDR3 is TGTGCCAGCAGCTTACAGGGAGATCAGCCCCAGCATTTT.

This clonotype qualifies as medium-sized (0.01 to 0.1%). CDR3 amino acids: CASSLVVRARGYTF. The CDR3 DNA is TGTGCCAGCAGCTTAGTCGTCAGGGCTCGTGGCTACACCTTC. This chain connects TRBV7-2 to TRBJ1-2; weak D call: TRBD1 (5 bases). The CDR3 consists of 14 residues. Trimming took 1 base from V and 7 from J, leaving 13 bases between them. Germline-derived CDR1 and CDR2 are SGHTA and FQGNSA.

In this sample, this clonotype turned up many times. This chain uses TRBV10-3 with TRBJ1-1; TRBD1 is a possible D gene (5 bases). The CDR3 is 13 residues long. V was clipped by 10 bases and J by 1 base, with 13 bases between them. Looked up from germline, CDR1 is ENHRY and CDR2 is SYGVKD. The CDR3 region is CATHGGGNTEAFF. In DNA, the CDR3 is TGTGCCACCCACGGGGGAGGGAACACTGAAGCTTTCTTT.

This clonotype is medium-sized in the sample. The J gene is TRBJ1-5, the V gene TRBV12-3 or TRBV12-4, with 7 bases aligning to TRBD1. CDR3 length: 17 residues. Trimming removed 6 bases from V and 2 bases from J; junction bases left unmatched: 13. The CDR3 loop reads CASSFERGLGGNQPQHF. The CDR3 DNA sequence: TGTGCCAGCAGCTTTGAGAGGGGGCTAGGGGGCAATCAGCCCCAGCATTTT.

This clonotype counts as medium-sized. The J gene is TRBJ1-2, the V gene TRBV30, with D possibly matching TRBD1 (5 bases). Germline V gene lookup returns CDR1 GTSNPN and CDR2 SVGIG (reference sequence). V gave up 8 bases and J gave up 2 bases, with 9 bases separating them. CDR3 length equals 11 residues. The CDR3 DNA reads as TGTGCCGTGGGACTGAACTATGGCTACACCTTC. Encoded protein: CAVGLNYGYTF.

The sample holds many counts of this clonotype. This sequence joins TRBV27 and TRBJ2-5; D remains ambiguous. This CDR3 spans 14 amino acids. Germline V CDR1 and CDR2: MNHEY, SMNVEV (reference sequence). Trimming removed 5 bases from V and 5 bases from J, with 15 bases in between. CDR3 nucleotide sequence: TGTGCCAGCAGTACTCAGACAAGTGGTGAGACCCAGTACTTC. Translated: CASSTQTSGETQYF.

This clonotype was recorded at least ten times. The chain employs TRBV9 and TRBJ1-6; TRBD1 is a possible D gene (5 bases). In germline, CDR1 is SGDLS, CDR2 YYNGEE. V gave up 4 bases and J gave up 13 bases, with 21 bases separating them. The CDR3 loop spans 15 amino acids. CDR3 DNA sequence: TGTGCCAGCAGCTCCCTCCCGGGACCGTCTAATCCCCTCCACTTT. Encoded protein: CASSSLPGPSNPLHF.